One sample yielded the 18 T cell receptor beta chains listed below, sequenced in a study of blood T cells in healthy people across ages. Primers used in a second PCR of roughly 6 to 11 cycles were a sample-barcoded 5' primer and a J-beta primer mix. Each CDR3 protein is one row after TCRdb ran MiXCR on the 5' RACE reads. The sample consists of 1.6 million or so distinct CDR3 sequences, approximately 32% of them appearing once. The specimen was blood. Receptor source: a woman in her 30s in good health.

The chain carries TRBV7-6 and TRBJ1-2; D unclear. Germline CDR1 is SGHVS and CDR2 is FNYEAQ. Trimming shortened V by 1 base and J by 7 bases, and 13 bases separated the two germline ends. The CDR3 sequence is 14 residues long. Here the CDR3 DNA reads TGTGCCAGCAGCTTAGATCCCACTATTTCTGGCTACACCTTC. It is translated as CASSLDPTISGYTF.

In DNA, the CDR3 is TGCGCCAGCAGCCAAGATAGACAGGGCTCCTACGAGCAGTACTTC. Translation: CASSQDRQGSYEQYF. The genes are TRBV4-1 and TRBJ2-7; 7 nucleotides match TRBD1. The CDR3 totals 15 residues. The V segment lost 0 bases and the J segment 0 bases; nucleotides outside the gene matches: 2. In germline, CDR1 is MGHRA, CDR2 YSYEKL.

The chain couples TRBV20-1 to TRBJ2-1, with 10 nucleotides matching TRBD2. The J segment lost 3 bases and the V segment lost 5 bases, leaving 7 bases of the junction unmatched. The CDR3 runs 15 residues. Germline values: CDR1 DFQATT, CDR2 SNEGSKA (reference sequence). The CDR3 is CSAQGLAENYNEQFF. The CDR3 DNA is TGCAGTGCTCAAGGACTAGCGGAAAACTACAATGAGCAGTTCTTC.

In its sample, this clonotype was seen a few times. This chain joins TRBV9 and TRBJ2-1; 7 bases agree with TRBD2. The junction had 10 bases not matched to a gene; V was cut back by 6 bases and J by 4 bases. The CDR3 has 15 residues. The germline V gene encodes CDR1 SGDLS and CDR2 YYNGEE. CDR3 amino acids: CASNPHGGYYNEQFF. Written as DNA, the CDR3 is TGTGCCAGCAATCCCCACGGGGGGTATTACAATGAGCAGTTCTTC. The full variable domain, completed using reference TRBV9 and TRBJ2-1, is DSGVTQTPKHLITATGQRVTLRCSPRSGDLSVYWYQQSLDQGLQFLIQYYNGEERAKGNILERFSAQQFPDLHSELNLSSLELGDSALYFCASNPHGGYYNEQFFGPGTRLTVL.

This clonotype was recorded a few times. The V call is TRBV20-1, the J call TRBJ1-4; D is undetermined. The V gene's germline CDR1 is DFQATT and CDR2 SNEGSKA (reference sequence). This CDR3 has 14 residues. V lost 6 bases to trimming and J lost 1 base, with 12 bases between them. Here the CDR3 reads CSARPWGTNEKLFF. The CDR3 nucleotides read TGCAGTGCGCGCCCCTGGGGAACTAATGAAAAACTGTTTTTT.

This clonotype showed up just a few times. The chain combines TRBV20-1 with TRBJ2-1; 9 nucleotides align to TRBD2. This CDR3 has 16 amino acids. The trim removed 6 bases at V and 3 bases at J, leaving 12 bases unmatched. Germline CDR1 DFQATT, CDR2 SNEGSKA (reference sequence). The CDR3 sequence is CSATIAGAPYYNEQFF. CDR3 DNA: TGCAGTGCCACCATAGCGGGGGCTCCCTACTACAATGAGCAGTTCTTC.

The chain joins TRBV4-2 to TRBJ2-1; tentatively, D is TRBD2 (5 bases). Trimming removed 4 bases from V and 9 bases from J, with 13 bases in between. CDR1 and CDR2 (germline): LGHNA, YNFKEQ. The CDR3 totals 13 residues. The CDR3 DNA reads as TGTGCCAGCAGCCGAGCTGAGGGTGGTGAGCAGTTCTTC. Translated: CASSRAEGGEQFF.

Notes on this clonotype: One end of the junction fails to match germline, which may point to a read error. The chain joins TRBV27 to TRBJ2-1; 9 bases are shared with TRBD2. Germline CDR1 is MNHEY and CDR2 is SMNVEV (reference sequence). The CDR3 has 15 residues. CDR3 sequence (DNA): TGTGCCTGCAGTGAAGGAGCGGGAGGCTACAATGAGCAGTTCTTC. Its protein product is CACSEGAGGYNEQFF.

The rearrangement joins TRBV20-1 to TRBJ1-6, with D unclear. This CDR3 has 11 residues. The V gene lost 6 bases and the J gene lost 13 bases, with 13 bases spanning the gap. Germline V gives CDR1 DFQATT, CDR2 SNEGSKA (reference sequence). In DNA, the CDR3 is TGCAGTGCAGTTACCCCTGGTCCCCTCCACTTT. Translating gives CSAVTPGPLHF.

V usage is TRBV15 and J usage is TRBJ2-1, with D perhaps matching TRBD1 or TRBD2 (5 bases each). The V end lost 1 base, the J end lost 10 bases, and 8 bases lay between the germline ends. The germline CDR1 and CDR2 sequences are LNHNV and YYDKDF (reference sequence). The CDR3 sequence is 12 residues long. The CDR3 region is CATSRVEGEQFF. The CDR3 nucleotides are TGTGCCACCAGCAGAGTCGAGGGGGAGCAGTTCTTC.

The rearrangement links TRBV20-1 to TRBJ1-2, with TRBD1 as a possible D gene (6 bases). The CDR3 contains 17 residues. In germline, CDR1 is DFQATT, CDR2 SNEGSKA (reference sequence). V lost 1 base and J lost 4, with 22 bases in between. The CDR3 DNA follows: TGCAGTGCTAGAGTACTGTGGGGAACAGGGACCCGCTATGGCTACACCTTC. This sequence encodes CSARVLWGTGTRYGYTF.

The chain carries TRBV19 and TRBJ2-1; TRBD1 is a possible D gene (6 bases). The J call may be faulty, since TRBJ2-7 better matches the DNA end. The CDR3 contains 13 residues. Germline V gene sequence: CDR1 LNHDA, CDR2 SQIVND (reference sequence). CDR3 residues: CASSSNRVNEQYF. CDR3 sequence (DNA): TGTGCCAGTAGCTCGAACAGGGTCAACGAGCAGTACTTC.

This clonotype was counted a single time. The V gene is TRBV7-9, the J gene TRBJ2-2; 11 bases match TRBD1. The ends lost 5 bases at V and 5 bases at J; junction bases unmatched: 7. The CDR3 extends over 16 amino acids. The germline V gene encodes CDR1 SEHNR and CDR2 FQNEAQ (reference sequence). The CDR3 nucleotides read TGTGCCAGCAGCCCGGACAGGGGGCCAATAACCGGGGAGCTGTTTTTT. This translates into CASSPDRGPITGELFF.

This clonotype appeared many times. The chain joins TRBV29-1 to TRBJ1-1; TRBD1 matches at 11 bases. Germline-derived CDR1 and CDR2 are SQVTM and ANQGSEA. The CDR3 extends over 15 amino acids. Trimming took 4 bases from V and 3 from J; bases not matched to a gene: 7. The CDR3 DNA is TGCAGCGTTGTGGACAGGGGGCGAGGTGACACTGAAGCTTTCTTT. It yields the protein CSVVDRGRGDTEAFF.

The CDR3 nucleotides read TGTGCCAGCAGTTATCGAGGGCAGGATCAGCCCCAGCATTTT. Translating it yields CASSYRGQDQPQHF. J is TRBJ1-5 and V is TRBV6-2 or TRBV6-3; no clear D gene. Trimming took off 3 bases at V and 5 bases at J, with 11 bases between the two ends. This CDR3 is 14 amino acids long. Per germline, CDR1 MNHEY and CDR2 SVGEGT.

V is TRBV29-1 and J is TRBJ1-1, with unresolved D. This CDR3 is built from 14 residues. Germline-derived CDR1 and CDR2 are SQVTM and ANQGSEA. The ends were cut back, 4 bases at V and 1 base at J, with 13 bases in the middle. In DNA form, the CDR3 reads TGCAGCGTTGCGAAGATGACGGGGAACACTGAAGCTTTCTTT. The encoded protein is CSVAKMTGNTEAFF.

The V and J genes are TRBV27 and TRBJ1-2; TRBD1 aligns across 9 bases. Germline values: CDR1 MNHEY, CDR2 SMNVEV (reference sequence). The CDR3 sequence is 17 residues long. The V segment lost 9 bases and the J segment 2 bases; nucleotides outside the gene matches: 16. CDR3 DNA sequence: TGTGCCAGTCGGAGTTTGGTGCGGGACAGGGAGAACTATGGCTACACCTTC. Its translation is CASRSLVRDRENYGYTF.

CDR3 sequence: CASSEGRRDQYF. CDR3 sequence (DNA): TGTGCCAGCAGCGAGGGACGGCGGGATCAGTACTTC. This sequence joins TRBV18 and TRBJ2-5, with D tentatively TRBD2 (6 bases). This CDR3 is built from 12 residues. Trimming shortened V by 8 bases and J by 11 bases, and 18 bases separated the two germline ends. Looked up from germline, CDR1 is KGHSH and CDR2 is LQKENI. The variable domain in full, with the rest retrieved from reference TRBV18 and TRBJ2-5, is NAGVMQNPRHLVRRRGQEARLRCSPMKGHSHVYWYRQLPEEGLKFMVYLQKENIIDESGMPKERFSAEFPKEGPSILRIQQVVRGDSAAYFCASSEGRRDQYFGPGTRLLVL.